These 11 T cell receptor beta chains came from one sample sequenced in a study of cytomegalovirus exposure and HLA in healthy donors. The PCR had 60 Vbeta and 13 Jbeta primers. The method was immunoSEQ multiplex PCR; TCRdb's version includes in-frame clones alone and lacks a portion of them. The sample lists approximately 160,000 clones; 50% to 75% were seen once. Sample: PBMCs. The receptors derive from a woman aged 25 to 39 in good health and CMV-seropositive.

The table lists this clone with a few counts. The chain combines TRBV9 with TRBJ1-1, with no clear D. The CDR3 covers 13 residues. Germline V lookup: CDR1 SGDLS, CDR2 YYNGEE. Trimming pared 0 bases from V and 5 bases from J, leaving 8 bases between. The CDR3 sequence: CASSVGLWTEAFF. The CDR3 DNA reads as TGTGCCAGCAGCGTAGGGCTTTGGACTGAAGCTTTCTTT.

The chain joins TRBV28 to TRBJ2-7, with D unclear. The V gene's germline CDR1 is MDHEN and CDR2 SYDVKM. The CDR3 runs 13 residues. With 1 base removed from V and 0 bases from J, the gap between germline ends came to 4 bases. In DNA, the CDR3 is TGTGCCAGCAGTTTATCCAGCTCCTACGAGCAGTACTTC. Protein sequence: CASSLSSSYEQYF.

V gene TRBV10-3 combines with J gene TRBJ2-7, with a weak D call TRBD2 (5 bases). Germline V gene lookup returns CDR1 ENHRY and CDR2 SYGVKD. The CDR3 extends over 16 amino acids. V was shortened by 7 bases and J by 2 bases, with 21 bases between the two germline ends. Written as DNA, the CDR3 is TGTGCCATCATGGGCGCCGGTATTGGGAGTACCTACGAGCAGTACTTC. This codes for CAIMGAGIGSTYEQYF.

This chain connects TRBV30 to TRBJ2-6; 8 bases map to TRBD1. The CDR3 consists of 14 residues. With 5 bases clipped from V and 4 bases from J, the junction kept 4 bases outside the gene matches. Germline V lookup: CDR1 GTSNPN, CDR2 SVGIG (reference sequence). The CDR3: CAWDRGSGANVLTF. The CDR3 DNA is TGTGCCTGGGACAGGGGCTCAGGGGCCAACGTCCTGACTTTC.

About this clone: Other DNA sequences of this sample code for an identical CDR3. DNA of the CDR3: TGTGCCAGCAGCTTCGGAGTCGGGGAGCTGTTTTTT. This gives the protein CASSFGVGELFF. The rearrangement uses TRBV5-4 and TRBJ2-2; no clear D gene. Trimming stripped 2 bases from V and 7 bases from J, with 6 bases between. CDR1 is SGHNT, CDR2 YYREEE, per germline (reference sequence). CDR3 length equals 12 residues.

This clone was seen more than once but under ten times. The CDR3 DNA reads TGTGCCAGCAGCGTAGAGGGGAGCACAGATACGCAGTATTTT. It is translated as CASSVEGSTDTQYF. The chain is built from TRBV9 and TRBJ2-3; TRBD1 is a possible D gene (5 bases). Trimming removed 0 bases from V and 0 bases from J, with 5 bases in between. This CDR3 has 14 amino acids. The germline CDR1 and CDR2 sequences are SGDLS and YYNGEE.

This clone was counted between two and nine times. The rearrangement joins TRBV10-1 to TRBJ2-2; 8 bases are shared with TRBD1. The CDR3 contains 14 residues. From germline, CDR1 is WNHNN and CDR2 SYGVQD (reference sequence). Trimming at V came to 10 bases and at J to 3 bases, leaving 7 bases not matched to a gene. The CDR3 here is CATRTGYDTGELFF. The CDR3 nucleotides read TGCGCCACTCGGACAGGGTACGACACCGGGGAGCTGTTTTTT.

The J gene is TRBJ1-1, the V gene TRBV28; possible D gene TRBD1, 6 bases. Germline V gene sequence: CDR1 MDHEN, CDR2 SYDVKM. Trimming removed 6 bases from V and 6 bases from J, with 23 bases in between. This CDR3 is 16 amino acids long. The CDR3 bases are TGTGCCAGCAGCACTCGGGACAACTTTTTTTTCCCTGAAGCTTTCTTT. It codes for CASSTRDNFFFPEAFF. The full variable domain, completed using reference TRBV28 and TRBJ1-1, is DVKVTQSSRYLVKRTGEKVFLECVQDMDHENMFWYRQDPGLGLRLIYFSYDVKMKEKGDIPEGYSVSREKKERFSLILESASTNQTSMYLCASSTRDNFFFPEAFFGQGTRLTVV.

The chain combines TRBV20-1 with TRBJ1-1; no reliable D call. The CDR3 is made up of 11 amino acids. Trimming took off 1 base at V and 7 bases at J, with 7 bases between the two ends. Germline loops: CDR1 DFQATT, CDR2 SNEGSKA (reference sequence). CDR3 DNA: TGCAGTGCTAGAGGCGGCGTTGAAGCTTTCTTT. Residues: CSARGGVEAFF.

J is TRBJ2-5 and V is TRBV19; D is unclear. The DNA end is a closer match to TRBJ2-7, so the J assignment may be wrong. The CDR3 length is 13 residues. Germline V gene lookup returns CDR1 LNHDA and CDR2 SQIVND (reference sequence). CDR3 nucleotides: TGTGCCAGTACGAGCGAAGATTTATACGAGCAGTACTTC. Protein: CASTSEDLYEQYF.

This clone was seen just once. CDR3: CASSLDTGSSYNEQFF. The DNA for the CDR3 is TGCGCCAGCAGCTTGGATACGGGGAGCTCCTACAATGAGCAGTTCTTC. The genes are TRBV5-1 and TRBJ2-1; TRBD2 is a possible D gene (5 bases). The germline CDR1 and CDR2 sequences are SGHRS and YFSETQ. Trimming left V 0 bases short and J 0 bases short, with 10 bases between. The CDR3 consists of 16 residues. Full variable domain (remainder filled in from reference TRBV5-1 and TRBJ2-1): KAGVTQTPRYLIKTRGQQVTLSCSPISGHRSVSWYQQTPGQGLQFLFEYFSETQRNKGNFPGRFSGRQFSNSRSEMNVSTLELGDSALYLCASSLDTGSSYNEQFFGPGTRLTVL.